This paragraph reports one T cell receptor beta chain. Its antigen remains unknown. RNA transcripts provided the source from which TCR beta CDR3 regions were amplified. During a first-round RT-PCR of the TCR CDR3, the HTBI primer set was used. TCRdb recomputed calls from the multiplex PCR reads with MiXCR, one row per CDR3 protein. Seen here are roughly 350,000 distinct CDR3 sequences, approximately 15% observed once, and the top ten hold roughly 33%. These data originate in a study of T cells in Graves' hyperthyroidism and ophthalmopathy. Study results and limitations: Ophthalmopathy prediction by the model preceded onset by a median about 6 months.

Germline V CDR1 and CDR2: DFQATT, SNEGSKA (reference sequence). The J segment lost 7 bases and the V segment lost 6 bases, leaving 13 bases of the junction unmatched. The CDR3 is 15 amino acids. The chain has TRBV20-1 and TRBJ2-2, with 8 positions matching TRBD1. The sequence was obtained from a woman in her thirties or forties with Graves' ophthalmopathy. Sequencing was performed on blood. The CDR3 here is CSARGQGAQIGELFF. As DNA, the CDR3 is TGCAGTGCGAGGGGGCAGGGGGCGCAAATCGGGGAGCTGTTTTTT.